The 14 T cell receptor beta chains presented below share a single source sample, sequenced in a study of blood T cell repertoires in COVID-19 (dated by TCRdb to the early 2020s). Libraries were built with the immunoSEQ multiplex PCR assay. TCRdb retrieved this table from immuneACCESS and kept in-frame rearrangements only. Not all clones are present; in checked studies, unresolved V genes account for under half, and no reason is known for the remainder. The sample table lists 180,000 or so clones, over 70% of them with a count of one. The leading ten clones occupy 13% to 15% of the sample. The sequencing sample was made of PBMCs or T cells enriched from blood (not recorded which). Receptor source: a man between 60 and 75 years old who had been exposed to COVID-19.

The rearrangement uses TRBV27 and TRBJ2-7; D might be TRBD2 (6 bases). Per the germline V gene, CDR1 is MNHEY and CDR2 is SMNVEV (reference sequence). V was pared by 10 bases and J by 6 bases, with 13 bases between. The CDR3 runs 11 residues. CDR3 in amino acids: CAIRRGGEQYF. In DNA, the CDR3 is TGTGCCATTAGACGGGGAGGCGAGCAGTACTTC.

The V call is TRBV5-8, the J call TRBJ2-1; D is perhaps TRBD2 (5 bases). Germline V gives CDR1 SGHTS, CDR2 YDEGEE. The CDR3 is made up of 15 amino acids. With 2 bases removed from V and 5 bases from J, the gap between germline ends came to 14 bases. CDR3 nucleotides: TGTGCCAGCAGCTTATACCTCCGGGATAACAATGAGCAGTTCTTC. Protein product: CASSLYLRDNNEQFF.

The rearrangement joins TRBV6-5 to TRBJ2-5; D is perhaps TRBD1 (6 bases). CDR1 and CDR2 from the germline V gene are MNHEY and SVGAGI. V was trimmed by 5 bases and J by 8 bases, leaving 12 bases between them. The CDR3 is 12 residues long. The CDR3 DNA is TGTGCCAGCAGTACACAGGGCAGTACCCAGTACTTC. It codes for CASSTQGSTQYF.

V gene TRBV9 combines with J gene TRBJ2-7; 12 nucleotides line up with TRBD2. V trimming: 4 bases; J trimming: 0 bases; junction bases outside the gene matches: 2. Germline CDR1 is SGDLS and CDR2 is YYNGEE. The CDR3 has 15 amino acids. DNA of the CDR3: TGTGCCAGCAGCCCACTAGCGGGAGGCTCCTACGAGCAGTACTTC. Translation gives CASSPLAGGSYEQYF.

The V gene is TRBV30, the J gene TRBJ2-1; D is unresolved. The CDR3 has 12 amino acids. Trimming shortened V by 3 bases and J by 3 bases, and 6 bases separated the two germline ends. Germline loops: CDR1 GTSNPN, CDR2 SVGIG (reference sequence). In DNA form, the CDR3 reads TGTGCCTGGAGGGGCTACTACAATGAGCAGTTCTTC. It codes for CAWRGYYNEQFF.

V is TRBV27 and J is TRBJ1-5; TRBD1 matches at 7 bases. This CDR3 comprises 14 residues. V shed 6 bases, J shed 3 bases, and the junction held 5 bases outside the gene matches. CDR1 is MNHEY, CDR2 SMNVEV, per germline (reference sequence). CDR3 in amino acids: CASSDTGVNQPQHF. The CDR3 coding sequence is TGTGCCAGCAGCGACACAGGGGTCAATCAGCCCCAGCATTTT.

The chain couples TRBV10-3 to TRBJ2-7, with unresolved D. The germline V gene has CDR1 ENHRY and CDR2 SYGVKD. V shed 3 bases and J shed 6 bases, with 9 bases lying between them. The length of the CDR3 is 12 residues. The CDR3 loop is CAISENSVEQYF. The CDR3 DNA is TGTGCCATCAGTGAAAATTCGGTCGAGCAGTACTTC.

Written as DNA, the CDR3 is TGTGCCAGCAGCTTAGGGACAGGGGGCCACAATCAGCCCCAGCATTTT. The encoded protein is CASSLGTGGHNQPQHF. The chain couples TRBV7-9 to TRBJ1-5; 11 nucleotides align to TRBD1. The germline gives CDR1 SEHNR, CDR2 FQNEAQ (reference sequence). Trimming cost V 1 base and J 3 bases; bases outside gene matches: 2. The CDR3 is 16 residues long.

There are a few counts of this clone. This chain joins TRBV4-2 and TRBJ2-7; 13 bases match TRBD2. The CDR3 runs 16 residues. Germline-derived CDR1 and CDR2 are LGHNA and YNFKEQ. Losses at the gene ends were 4 bases for V and 5 bases for J; bases not matched to a gene: 8. The CDR3 spells CASSRTTSGGLDEQYF. In nucleotides, the CDR3 is TGTGCCAGCAGCCGGACGACTAGCGGGGGGTTGGACGAGCAGTACTTC.

The rearrangement joins TRBV27 to TRBJ2-7, with 11 bases lining up with TRBD1. V lost 8 bases and J lost 5; bases outside the gene matches: 5. Germline CDR1 reads MNHEY; CDR2 reads SMNVEV (reference sequence). This CDR3 comprises 13 residues. CDR3 in amino acids: CASRRTGGDEQYF. The DNA of the CDR3 is TGTGCCAGCCGGCGGACAGGGGGCGACGAGCAGTACTTC.

The rearrangement joins TRBV6-5 to TRBJ2-7; 10 bases are a match to TRBD2. Per the germline V gene, CDR1 is MNHEY and CDR2 is SVGAGI. The V segment lost 6 bases and the J segment 2 bases; nucleotides outside the gene matches: 4. This CDR3 contains 14 residues. CDR3 in DNA: TGTGCCAGCAGCCGGACTAGCGGCCCCTACGAGCAGTACTTC. This sequence encodes CASSRTSGPYEQYF.

The V and J genes are TRBV11-2 and TRBJ1-1, with 10 bases matching TRBD1. Trimming cost V 2 bases and J 6 bases; bases outside gene matches: 15. The CDR3 runs to 18 residues. CDR1 SGHAT and CDR2 FQNNGV come from the germline V gene. The DNA for the CDR3 is TGTGCCAGCAGCTTAAGTAAGGAGACAGGGGGCTGGAAGGCTGAAGCTTTCTTT. Translating it yields CASSLSKETGGWKAEAFF.

The V call is TRBV9, the J call TRBJ2-7, with D possibly being TRBD2 (6 bases). The germline CDR1 and CDR2 sequences are SGDLS and YYNGEE. V lost 0 bases and J lost 0, with 10 bases in between. The CDR3 has 15 residues. CDR3 sequence (DNA): TGTGCCAGCAGCGTAGGGGGCGGGGACTCCTACGAGCAGTACTTC. This sequence encodes CASSVGGGDSYEQYF.

The V gene is TRBV5-1, the J gene TRBJ1-1, with TRBD1 as a possible D gene (6 bases). From germline, CDR1 is SGHRS and CDR2 YFSETQ. Trimming removed 1 base at V and 6 bases at J, with 10 bases between. This CDR3 has 13 residues. This CDR3 is CASSLQGLAEAFF. As DNA, the CDR3 is TGCGCCAGCAGCTTGCAGGGGCTCGCTGAAGCTTTCTTT.